This T cell receptor beta chain was obtained from a study of shared clonotypes between healthy human individuals. Study overall: Donors had three CD4 naive, three CD4 memory, two CD8 naive and one CD8 memory plate apiece. Study-level findings and limits: The study generally estimated greater richness for naive than memory subsets.

Germline V gene data show CDR1 as SGHTA and CDR2 as FQGNSA. With 3 bases removed from V and 2 bases from J, the gap between germline ends came to 9 bases. The CDR3 is 14 amino acids. TCRdb's table, derived via immunoSEQ multiplex PCR, lists solely in-frame clones and lacks some. The table has hundreds of thousands of clones, 73% seen once. In this sample, this clone turned up a few times. What it recognizes is unknown. This CDR3 is also generated by other DNA sequences in the sample. J is TRBJ2-3 and V is TRBV7-2; D is perhaps TRBD2 (6 bases). The source material was memory CD4+ T cells sorted from blood. Subset of the sample: CD45RA-negative fraction. The TCR originated in a woman aged 30 to 39 in good health. The CDR3 loop is CASSLGGITDTQYF. The CDR3 DNA follows: TGTGCCAGCAGCTTGGGGGGAATCACAGATACGCAGTATTTT.